A selection of T cell receptor beta chains follows, all from one sample in a study of beta chain features in type 1 diabetes. TCRdb's table, derived via immunoSEQ multiplex PCR, lists solely in-frame clones and lacks some. Of about 270,000 clones listed, 12% to 15% are singletons. Sequencing was performed on naive CD4+ T cells from blood. All receptors come from a woman aged 40 to 55 in good health. CDR3s include the opening cysteine and the closing phenylalanine or tryptophan. Each record gives: clone size, J gene, D gene, V gene, CDR3 DNA, CDR3 protein. A D gene is named only where the DNA matches it firmly. The size of a clone is reported for some rows only, either as once, few or many, or as a class for expanded clones.

>few|TRBJ1-6|TRBD1|TRBV18
TGTGCCAGCTCAAGACAGGGTGCCGCGAAGGAGGCCTCACCCCTCCACTTT
CASSRQGAAKEASPLHF
>-|TRBJ2-1|TRBD2|TRBV2
TGTGCCAGCGCCGGGACTAGCGGTGAGCAGTTCTTC
CASAGTSGEQFF
>once|TRBJ2-7|TRBD1|TRBV27
TGTGCCAGCAGTCCTCTCTTAATCAGGACAGGGTCTTACGAGCAGTACTTC
CASSPLLIRTGSYEQYF
>-|TRBJ1-2|-|TRBV29-1
TGCAGCGTTGAAAACGGTGCTAACTATGGCTACACCTTC
CSVENGANYGYTF
>-|TRBJ2-5|TRBD2|TRBV9
TGTGCCAGCAGCGTAGCCCCGGGGGGGCGTGAGACCCAGTACTTC
CASSVAPGGRETQYF
>-|TRBJ2-3|-|TRBV10-3
TGTGCCATCAGGGACTCCAACACAGATACGCAGTATTTT
CAIRDSNTDTQYF
>-|TRBJ2-3|-|TRBV7-6
TGTGCCAGCAGCTTAGCGCTCGGTCGCACAGATACGCAGTATTTT
CASSLALGRTDTQYF
>-|TRBJ1-3|-|TRBV5-4
TGTGCCAGCAGCTTTTCCGGCCGGGGTGGAAACACCATATATTTT
CASSFSGRGGNTIYF
>-|TRBJ2-3|-|TRBV7-7
TGTGCTAGCAGCTCAGGTGCTATGGGTGGTGATACGCAGTATTTT
CASSSGAMGGDTQYF
>-|TRBJ2-7|TRBD2|TRBV5-4
TGTGCCAGCACCCTCGGGGGTAGCGGGGTAAGCTACGAGCAGTACTTC
CASTLGGSGVSYEQYF
>few|TRBJ2-7|-|TRBV19
TGTGCCAGTAGTATCCAGGGTCCCCTCTACGAGCAGTACTTC
CASSIQGPLYEQYF
>few|TRBJ2-4|-|TRBV2
TGTGCCAGCAGTGAATTACGGGGACTCATTCAGTACTTC
CASSELRGLIQYF
>-|TRBJ1-2|-|TRBV18
TGTGCCAGCTCACCCGGCCCAGGGGTGAACTATGGCTACACCTTC
CASSPGPGVNYGYTF
>few|TRBJ2-3|-|TRBV6-5
TGTGCCAGCAGTTACTCGGAGTACACAGATACGCAGTATTTT
CASSYSEYTDTQYF
>few|TRBJ1-2|TRBD1|TRBV5-8
TGTGCCAGCAGCTTGTACAGGGGTGACTATGGCTACACCTTC
CASSLYRGDYGYTF
>once|TRBJ2-7|-|TRBV5-1
TGCGCCAGCAGCTTCGAATCAATGCGGGACGCGTCCTACGAGCAGTACTTC
CASSFESMRDASYEQYF
>many|TRBJ2-7|-|TRBV7-9
TGTGCCAGCAGCCCAGGGGTGGGAAACTACGAGCAGTACTTC
CASSPGVGNYEQYF
>few|TRBJ1-1|TRBD1|TRBV18
TGTGCCAGCTCACCATTGACAGGGGTGAACACTGAAGCTTTCTTT
CASSPLTGVNTEAFF
>-|TRBJ2-7|-|TRBV7-6
TGTGCCAGCAGCTTGAGTGACTCATTCTACGAGCAGTACTTC
CASSLSDSFYEQYF
>many|TRBJ2-1|TRBD1|TRBV14
TGTGCCAGCAGCCAAGCTCACAGGGGTGAGCAGTTCTTC
CASSQAHRGEQFF
>few|TRBJ1-1|TRBD1|TRBV29-1
TGCAGCGTGGACCTTAGACAGGGTGGGACTGAAGCTTTCTTT
CSVDLRQGGTEAFF
>many|TRBJ2-4|-|TRBV29-1
TGCAGCGTTGGGCCCGGGGTCAAAAACATTCAGTACTTC
CSVGPGVKNIQYF
>few|TRBJ2-2|TRBD2|TRBV18
TGTGCCAGCTCACAAGCGGGGGAGAACACCGGGGAGCTGTTTTTT
CASSQAGENTGELFF
>-|TRBJ2-5|TRBD2|TRBV19
TGTGCCAGTAGGCCTATAGCGGGGGGAGAGACCCAGTACTTC
CASRPIAGGETQYF
>few|TRBJ1-6|-|TRBV19
TGTGCCAGTAGTGGCTGGACAGAACAGTCACCCCTCCACTTT
CASSGWTEQSPLHF
>-|TRBJ1-4|TRBD1|TRBV11-1
TGTGCCAGCAGCACGACAGGGGGCGCGGAAAAACTGTTTTTT
CASSTTGGAEKLFF
>-|TRBJ1-5|-|TRBV19
TGTGCCAGTAGTATAATGTCAGGTCACCAGCCCCAGCATTTT
CASSIMSGHQPQHF
>-|TRBJ2-7|TRBD2|TRBV2
TGTGCCAGCAGTTTAGCGGGGGCGTCAGTAGGGCAGTACTTC
CASSLAGASVGQYF
>-|TRBJ2-5|-|TRBV7-7
TGTGCCAGCAGCTTAGGTAGAGGAGGGGAGACCCAGTACTTC
CASSLGRGGETQYF
>few|TRBJ1-2|-|TRBV6-5
TGTGCCAGCAGTTACTCGGCAGGGGTGGGCTATGGCTACACCTTC
CASSYSAGVGYGYTF
>-|TRBJ2-1|-|TRBV6-1
TGTGCCAGCAGGCCCAATACAGGGTTCGCTTTCTTC
CASRPNTGFAFF
>few|TRBJ1-2|TRBD1|TRBV19
TGTGCCAGTATCACAGGGGAACGGGATGGCTACACCTTC
CASITGERDGYTF
>-|TRBJ2-3|TRBD1|TRBV12-5
TGTGCTAGTGGTCACGGACAGGGTCCAGATACGCAGTATTTT
CASGHGQGPDTQYF
>few|TRBJ2-3|TRBD2|TRBV5-4
TGTGCCAGCAGCGCAAATTCTGGGGGGGGTACGCAGTATTTT
CASSANSGGGTQYF
>-|TRBJ2-7|TRBD2|TRBV19
TGTGCCAGTAGGCGGGGGACTAGCGGGGACTACGAGCAGTACTTC
CASRRGTSGDYEQYF
>-|TRBJ2-5|-|TRBV7-2
TGTGCCAGCACCGGCCAAGAGACCCAGTACTTC
CASTGQETQYF
>few|TRBJ2-3|TRBD1|TRBV6-5
TGTGCCAGCAGTTACTCGGGACAGGGTACAGATACGCAGTATTTT
CASSYSGQGTDTQYF
>-|TRBJ2-3|TRBD2|TRBV9
TGTGCCAGCAGCGTTCGGGGGGGCCGAACAGATACGCAGTATTTT
CASSVRGGRTDTQYF
>few|TRBJ1-1|TRBD1|TRBV7-9
TGTGCCAGCAGCAAGGACAGGGGACTTACTGAAGCTTTCTTT
CASSKDRGLTEAFF